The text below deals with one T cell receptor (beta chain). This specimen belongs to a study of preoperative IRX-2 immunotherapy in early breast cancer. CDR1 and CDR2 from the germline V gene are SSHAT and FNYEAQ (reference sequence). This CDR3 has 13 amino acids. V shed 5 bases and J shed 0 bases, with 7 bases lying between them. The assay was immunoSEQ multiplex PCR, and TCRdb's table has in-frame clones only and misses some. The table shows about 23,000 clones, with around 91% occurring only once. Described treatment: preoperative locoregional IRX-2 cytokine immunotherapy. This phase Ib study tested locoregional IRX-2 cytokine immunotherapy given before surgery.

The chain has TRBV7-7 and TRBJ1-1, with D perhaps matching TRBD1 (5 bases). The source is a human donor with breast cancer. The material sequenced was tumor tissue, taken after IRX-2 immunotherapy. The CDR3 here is CASSRGMNTEAFF. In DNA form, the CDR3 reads TGTGCCAGCAGCCGGGGCATGAACACTGAAGCTTTCTTT.